The 10 T cell receptor beta chains in this list originate from one sample, sequenced in a study of molecular identifiers for immune sequencing clone quantification. TCRdb processed the PCR reads anew with MiXCR; each CDR3 protein has one entry. The table has around 460,000 distinct CDR3 sequences, under 30% seen once. Material: naive CD8+ T cells from blood, with Jurkat cell RNA spiked in. Subset in this sample: FACS-sorted CD8+CD4-CCR7+CD45RA+ naive T cells. These receptors all come from a human donor in good health. Some libraries in this study had Jurkat cell RNA spiked in.

The genes are TRBV30 and TRBJ2-7; TRBD2 agrees at 9 bases. The J segment lost 1 base and the V segment lost 2 bases, leaving 12 bases of the junction unmatched. Germline V gene sequence: CDR1 GTSNPN, CDR2 SVGIG (reference sequence). The CDR3 runs 17 residues. Here the CDR3 reads CAWSPPPPLAGSYEQYF. The CDR3, as DNA: TGTGCCTGGAGTCCCCCCCCCCCCCTAGCGGGATCCTACGAGCAGTACTTC.

This chain's CDR3 is CASSPGLLRDTQYF. The CDR3 DNA reads TGTGCCAGCAGCCCGGGACTACTCCGAGATACGCAGTATTTT. The chain employs TRBV12-3 or TRBV12-4 and TRBJ2-3; 7 bases agree with TRBD2. The ends lost 6 bases at V and 5 bases at J; junction bases unmatched: 8. The CDR3 sequence is 14 residues long.

This clonotype occurred many times. The rearrangement links TRBV21-1 to TRBJ2-2; no check of the table's D call, TRBD2, against the DNA was made. TRBV21-1 represents a pseudogene. This CDR3 spans 17 amino acids. CDR3 nucleotides: TGTGCCAGCAGCTTTCCCCCGGACTCGAAGAACACCGGGGAGCTGTTTTTT. Translating gives CASSFPPDSKNTGELFF.

This clonotype was observed a few times. V gene TRBV6-1 combines with J gene TRBJ2-7; D unresolved. The germline gives CDR1 MNHNS, CDR2 SASEGT. The CDR3 totals 14 residues. Trimming took off 1 base at V and 2 bases at J, with 9 bases between the two ends. The CDR3 region is CASSEVRETYEQYF. In nucleotides, the CDR3 is TGTGCCAGCAGTGAAGTGAGAGAAACCTACGAGCAGTACTTC.

V usage is TRBV4-1 and J usage is TRBJ2-5; D is undetermined. Germline V gives CDR1 MGHRA, CDR2 YSYEKL. Trimming left V 0 bases short and J 5 bases short, with 13 bases between. The CDR3 has 15 residues. CDR3 loop: CASSQDIRVGETQYF. The CDR3 region has the DNA TGCGCCAGCAGCCAAGATATCCGGGTCGGGGAGACCCAGTACTTC.

The chain couples TRBV5-6 to TRBJ1-1; 9 bases agree with TRBD1. Losses at the gene ends were 3 bases for V and 0 bases for J; bases not matched to a gene: 18. The CDR3 contains 20 residues. Germline V gives CDR1 SGHDT, CDR2 YYEEEE. In DNA, the CDR3 is TGTGCCAGCAGCTCACAGGGGGCGAGAGCTATGGCCCTTATGAACACTGAAGCTTTCTTT. Amino acid sequence: CASSSQGARAMALMNTEAFF.

The genes are TRBV2 and TRBJ2-3; perhaps TRBD2 as D (6 bases). Per the germline V gene, CDR1 is SNHLY and CDR2 is FYNNEI. CDR3 length: 15 amino acids. Trimming left V 6 bases short and J 2 bases short, with 15 bases between. Here the CDR3 DNA reads TGTGCCAGCAGGGCCCCCGGACTAAACACAGATACGCAGTATTTT. Translated, it gives CASRAPGLNTDTQYF.

This clonotype was seen at least ten times. The CDR3: CASSYSDSRYEQYF. CDR3 bases: TGTGCCAGCAGTTACTCAGACAGTAGGTACGAGCAGTACTTC. J is TRBJ2-7 and V is TRBV6-5; tentative D call: TRBD1 (5 bases). Germline V gene data show CDR1 as MNHEY and CDR2 as SVGAGI. The CDR3 extends over 14 amino acids. Trimming removed 0 bases at V and 4 bases at J, with 10 bases between.

The chain has TRBV20-1 and TRBJ2-7; TRBD2 matches 11 bases. The CDR3 consists of 14 residues. CDR1 is DFQATT, CDR2 SNEGSKA, per germline (reference sequence). The V segment lost 4 bases and the J segment 3 bases; nucleotides outside the gene matches: 5. This CDR3 is CSAMTSGDYYEQYF. The CDR3, as DNA: TGCAGTGCTATGACTAGCGGGGACTACTACGAGCAGTACTTC.

The chain links TRBV13 to TRBJ2-3, with 9 bases fitting TRBD2. V lost 5 bases, J lost 4 bases, and 7 bases stayed unmatched. Germline V gives CDR1 PRHDT, CDR2 FYEKMQ (reference sequence). The CDR3 has 15 residues. CDR3 loop: CASSRTSAYPDTQYF. Here the CDR3 DNA reads TGTGCCAGCAGCCGGACTAGCGCCTACCCAGATACGCAGTATTTT.